This note documents a single TCR beta chain sequence. This entry comes from a study of tumor-infiltrating lymphocytes in localized non-small cell lung cancer. TCRdb's table, derived via immunoSEQ multiplex PCR, lists solely in-frame clones and lacks some. This sample carries thousands of clones, roughly three fifths of them seen once, and the ten largest clones take about 12%. This CDR3 is built from 14 residues. Germline CDR1 reads SGHVS; CDR2 reads FQNEAQ. V gave up 0 bases and J gave up 1 base, with 6 bases separating them. The origin of this receptor is a human donor with non-small cell lung cancer. V usage is TRBV7-8 and J usage is TRBJ1-1, with D perhaps TRBD1 (5 bases). The sample taken for sequencing was uninvolved lung tissue not adjacent to the tumor. The CDR3 region has the DNA TGTGCCAGCAGCTTAGCAGGGGCGAACACTGAAGCTTTCTTT. This codes for CASSLAGANTEAFF.